This TCR beta chain was sequenced for a study of shared clonotypes between healthy human individuals (dated by TCRdb to the early 2020s). Looking at the study overall: Three men and a couple of women, aged 18 to 49 years, made up the cohort. For each donor, CD4 naive and CD4 memory were each given three plates, CD8 naive was given two plates, and CD8 memory was given one plate. Libraries were prepared and TCR repertoires were sequenced by different laboratories using diverse techniques, in order to increase sequencing depth and limit assay-specific biases. The study deeply sequenced blood TCR repertoires of five healthy adults to estimate repertoire size and the extent of clonotype sharing between individuals. Each donor's leukapheresis produced roughly between roughly 0.85 and 9.5 billion PBMCs. General study outcomes and caveats: Because the study included only a small number of donors, the genetic and exposure-history diversity represented was limited. Pairwise subsampling led to the expectation that sequencing depth would affect the degree of clonotype sharing among donors. Sharing across four donors was observed for 4.5% to 6.5% of naive CD4, under 4% of naive CD8, roughly 2.3% of memory CD4, and less than 0.45% of memory CD8 clonotypes. Even with the large sequencing depth, rarefaction of the sorted-subset datasets indicated that sequencing was incomplete. Compared with non-shared clonotypes, the clonotypes found in all four sorted-subset donors had higher generation probabilities. Estimated clonotype richness was generally larger for naive than for memory subsets. Sampling was restricted to blood, and TCR repertoires in tissues likely differ from the TCR repertoires found in blood.

CDR1 and CDR2 (MGHRA, YSYEKL) derive from the germline V gene. V is trimmed back by 1 base and J by 6 bases, and the junction contains 14 bases that no gene match accounts for. Its CDR3 holds 17 amino acids, cysteine through phenylalanine. Just the 51-base CDR3 DNA is kept, in frame starting at base 1. Using the deep immunoSEQ assay, multiplex PCR amplified TCR CDR3 regions from genomic DNA. Genomic DNA extracted from each cell subset was distributed evenly over all wells of several immunoSEQ 96-well plates, and each plate served as one replicate. For sorted subsets, approximately 190 ng genomic DNA, equal to tens of thousands of T cell genomes, was loaded into each replicate PCR. Purified libraries were measured with a Qubit 3.0 fluorometer, size-checked on a Bioanalyzer 2100, and measured again with the KAPA Library Quantification kit. A separate single-read 150-cycle Illumina NextSeq 550 flow cell was used to sequence each immunoSEQ 96-well plate. From the authors' description of their analysis: Because the immunoSEQ output held only junctional sequences and lacked quality scores, the filtering could not match the filtering applied to full-length reads. To assign V/J genes and CDR3, sequences were annotated against IMGT germline references using PyIR, a Python wrapper for IgBLAST v1.9. Reads were filtered out if the reads had weak V/J assignments (E-value above 1e-6), no CDR3, stop codons, out-of-frame junctions, or ambiguous translated residues. A V3J clonotype was defined by an identical inferred V gene, J gene, and CDR3 amino acid sequence. Percentage overlap between repertoires was calculated by dividing the number of shared unique clonotypes by the size of the smaller repertoire. Richness of each repertoire was evaluated using RTK rarefaction, the Chao1 estimator, and Recon v2.1 estimates of unobserved clonotypes. For all TCRbeta clonotypes obtained by the gDNA method from four donors, generation probabilities were computed with OLGA. Here the immuneACCESS table is served through TCRdb, limited to in-frame sequences with V and J called. Missing clones are a known gap in these copies; in checked studies unresolved V genes cover under half, and the rest lacks a known reason. V, J and clone size are taken as reported in that table, and D and trimming were inferred from the DNA itself. The sample table lists about 1,800,000 clones, about 95% of them with a count of one. The ten largest clonotypes hold roughly 1% of the sample.

Comments on this clone: Its antigen is not yet known. Per-base quality was not reported, and no clone a single base away is much larger than it.

For the CD8 naive samples, CD45RO-negative cells were positively selected for CCR7, yielding a CD45RA+CCR7+ population from which TemRA cells were excluded. The donors were healthy, HIV-negative adults with no recently reported acute infections or vaccinations. All donors were Caucasian adults living in Nashville, Tennessee, USA. Blood was collected by leukapheresis, and PBMCs were isolated by Ficoll-Histopaque density gradient centrifugation and then cryopreserved in liquid nitrogen vapor phase. Analytical flow cytometry was used to check the purity and quantity of each magnetically sorted T cell population. Each sorted fraction had its genomic DNA isolated and then quantified by UV absorbance on a Nanodrop 2000c.

Sequencing input: naive CD8+ T cells sorted from blood. This sample's cell subset or site label indicates: CD45RA+CCR7+. This receptor was obtained from a man between 18 and 29 years old in good health. The rearranged segments are TRBV4-1 and TRBJ2-5, with 7 bases aligning to TRBD2. For the CDR3, the sequence is CASSQVREGDGAKTQYF. The DNA is TGCGCCAGCAGCCAAGTTAGGGAGGGAGACGGGGCAAAGACCCAGTACTTC.